This T cell receptor beta chain comes out of a study of cytotoxic CD8 clonotypes in ibrutinib-treated CLL. Study-level background: Specimens for response were gathered following a median approximately 12 months of therapy, spanning 6 to 36.

This clone came up once. Antigen specificity is unknown. The data were produced by immunoSEQ multiplex PCR, yet TCRdb's version contains in-frame clones alone and is incomplete. The sample gives around 150,000 clones, roughly 88% of which show up once; 3% is in the top ten. Points from the study as a whole: An increase in clonality occurred at ibrutinib response, followed by a return toward baseline at progression. Public clonotypes proved infrequent, and on treatment they shrank or remained steady.

Germline CDR1 is SGHNT and CDR2 is YENEEA. This CDR3 has 14 amino acids. Deletions cut 4 bases from V and 2 bases from J, with 10 bases between. This receptor was identified in a human donor with chronic lymphocytic leukemia. Sequenced material: PBMCs, taken at disease progression, from a patient treated with ibrutinib. The chain couples TRBV11-3 to TRBJ2-3; perhaps TRBD2 as D (5 bases). CDR3 residues: CASSSSHNTDTQYF. The CDR3 nucleotides are TGTGCCAGCAGCTCTAGCCATAACACAGATACGCAGTATTTT.